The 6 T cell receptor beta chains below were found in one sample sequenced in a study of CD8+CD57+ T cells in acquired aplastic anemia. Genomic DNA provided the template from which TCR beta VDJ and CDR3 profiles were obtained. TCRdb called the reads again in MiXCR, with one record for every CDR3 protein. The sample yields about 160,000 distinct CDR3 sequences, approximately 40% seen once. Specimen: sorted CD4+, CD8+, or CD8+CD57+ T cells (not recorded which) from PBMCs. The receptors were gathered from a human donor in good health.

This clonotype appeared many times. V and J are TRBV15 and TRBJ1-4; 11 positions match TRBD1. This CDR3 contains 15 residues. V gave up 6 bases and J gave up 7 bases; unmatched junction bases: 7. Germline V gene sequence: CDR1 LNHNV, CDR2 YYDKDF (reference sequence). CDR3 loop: CATRQDRGPGEKLFF. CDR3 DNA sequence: TGTGCCACCAGACAGGACAGGGGGCCTGGTGAAAAACTGTTTTTT.

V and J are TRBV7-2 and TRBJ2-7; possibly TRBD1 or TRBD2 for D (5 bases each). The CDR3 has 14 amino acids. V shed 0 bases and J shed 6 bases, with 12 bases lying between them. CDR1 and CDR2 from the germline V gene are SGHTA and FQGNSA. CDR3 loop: CASSLAGRGSEQYF. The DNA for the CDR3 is TGTGCCAGCAGCTTAGCGGGACGAGGGAGCGAGCAGTACTTC. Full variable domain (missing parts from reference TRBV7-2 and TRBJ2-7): GAGVSQSPSNKVTEKGKDVELRCDPISGHTALYWYRQSLGQGLEFLIYFQGNSAPDKSGLPSDRFSAERTGGSVSTLTIQRTQQEDSAVYLCASSLAGRGSEQYFGPGTRLTVT.

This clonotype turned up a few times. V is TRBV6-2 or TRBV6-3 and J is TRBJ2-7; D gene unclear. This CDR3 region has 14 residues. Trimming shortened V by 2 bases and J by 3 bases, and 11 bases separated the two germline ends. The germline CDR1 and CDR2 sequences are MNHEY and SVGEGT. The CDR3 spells CASSYQVKGYEQYF. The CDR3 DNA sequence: TGTGCCAGCAGTTACCAAGTCAAGGGCTACGAGCAGTACTTC.

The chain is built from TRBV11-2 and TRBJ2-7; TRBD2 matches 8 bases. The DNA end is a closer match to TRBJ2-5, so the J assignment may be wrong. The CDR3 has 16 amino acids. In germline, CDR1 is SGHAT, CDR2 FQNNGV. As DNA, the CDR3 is TGTGCCAGCAGCTTAGGGGGCACTAGCGGAGGAGAGACCCAGTACTTC. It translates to CASSLGGTSGGETQYF.

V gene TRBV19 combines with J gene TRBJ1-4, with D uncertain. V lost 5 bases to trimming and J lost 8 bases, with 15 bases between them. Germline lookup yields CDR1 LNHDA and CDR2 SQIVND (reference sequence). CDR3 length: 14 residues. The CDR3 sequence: CASSAAPLGEKLFF. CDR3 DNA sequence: TGTGCCAGTAGTGCTGCCCCTCTGGGAGAAAAACTGTTTTTT.

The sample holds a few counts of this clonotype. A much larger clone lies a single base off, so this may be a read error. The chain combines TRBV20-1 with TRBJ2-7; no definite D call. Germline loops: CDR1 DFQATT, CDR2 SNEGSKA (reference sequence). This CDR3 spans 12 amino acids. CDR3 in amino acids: CSAKSRYHEQHF. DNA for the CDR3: TGCAGTGCTAAGTCCAGGTACCACGAGCAGCACTTC.